This T cell receptor beta chain is from a study of blood T cells in healthy people across ages. A sample-barcoded 5' primer and a J-beta primer mix were used in a second PCR of roughly 7 to 11 cycles. The yield of each sample was at least 2.5 million CDR3-containing paired-end reads. One entry per CDR3 protein, called by TCRdb with MiXCR from the 5' RACE reads. This sample yields fewer than 1.5 million distinct CDR3 sequences, of which approximately 40% are seen a single time; 7% to 9% belongs to the top ten. Whole-study findings and limits: Long-lived donors carried more naive CD4+ cells and greater diversity than aged donors.

As concerns this clonotype: The antigen remains unidentified.

V lost 5 bases and J lost 0, with 14 bases in between. This CDR3 contains 17 residues. The J gene is TRBJ2-6, the V gene TRBV12-3 or TRBV12-4; D gene ambiguous. Source material: blood. This TCR was recovered from a woman under 30 in good health. In nucleotides, the CDR3 is TGTGCCAGCAGTACTAACGATGTGAACTCTGGGGCCAACGTCCTGACTTTC. It yields the protein CASSTNDVNSGANVLTF.